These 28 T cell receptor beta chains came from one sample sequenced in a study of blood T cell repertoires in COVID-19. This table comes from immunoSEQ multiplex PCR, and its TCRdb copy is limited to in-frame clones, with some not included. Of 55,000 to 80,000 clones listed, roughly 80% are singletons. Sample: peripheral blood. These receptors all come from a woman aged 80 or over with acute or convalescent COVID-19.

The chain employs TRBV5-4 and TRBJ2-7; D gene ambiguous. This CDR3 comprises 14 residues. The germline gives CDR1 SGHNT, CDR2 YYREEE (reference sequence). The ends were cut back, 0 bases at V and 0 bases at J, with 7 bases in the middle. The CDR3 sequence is CASSLVPVSYEQYF. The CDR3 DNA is TGTGCCAGCAGCTTGGTGCCGGTCTCCTACGAGCAGTACTTC.

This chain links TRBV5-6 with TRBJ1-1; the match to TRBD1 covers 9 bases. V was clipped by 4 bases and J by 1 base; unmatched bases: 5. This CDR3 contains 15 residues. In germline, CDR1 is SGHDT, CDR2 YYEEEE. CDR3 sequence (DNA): TGTGCCAGCAGCGTTCCGGGACAGGGGAACACTGAAGCTTTCTTT. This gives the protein CASSVPGQGNTEAFF.

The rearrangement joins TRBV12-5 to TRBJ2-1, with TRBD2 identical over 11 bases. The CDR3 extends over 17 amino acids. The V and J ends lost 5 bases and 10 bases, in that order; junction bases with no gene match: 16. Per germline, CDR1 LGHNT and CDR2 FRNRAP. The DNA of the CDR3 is TGTGCTAGTGGTCCCCAGTTACTAGCGGGAGTCTCAGGCGAGCAGTTCTTC. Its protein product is CASGPQLLAGVSGEQFF.

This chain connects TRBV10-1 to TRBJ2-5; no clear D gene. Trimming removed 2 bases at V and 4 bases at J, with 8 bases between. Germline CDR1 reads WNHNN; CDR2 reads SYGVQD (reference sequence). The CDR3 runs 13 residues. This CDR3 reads CASSEAPGETQYF. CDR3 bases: TGCGCCAGCAGTGAGGCCCCAGGAGAGACCCAGTACTTC.

The CDR3 nucleotides read TGTGCCTGGAGCGCGGGAAGGGATCAGCCCCAGCATTTT. It is translated as CAWSAGRDQPQHF. The V call is TRBV30, the J call TRBJ1-5; D gene unclear. Trimming stripped 3 bases from V and 5 bases from J, with 11 bases between. The germline gives CDR1 GTSNPN, CDR2 SVGIG (reference sequence). The CDR3 spans 13 residues. Full variable domain (remainder filled in from reference TRBV30 and TRBJ1-5): SQTIHQWPATLVQPVGSPLSLECTVEGTSNPNLYWYRQAAGRGLQLLFYSVGIGQISSEVPQNLSASRPQDRQFILSSKKLLLSDSGFYLCAWSAGRDQPQHFGDGTRLSIL.

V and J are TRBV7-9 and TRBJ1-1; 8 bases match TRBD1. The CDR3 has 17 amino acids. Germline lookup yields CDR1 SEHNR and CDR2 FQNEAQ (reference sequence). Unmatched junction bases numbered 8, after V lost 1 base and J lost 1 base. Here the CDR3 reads CASSLVGFQGANTEAFF. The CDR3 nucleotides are TGTGCCAGCAGCTTAGTAGGATTCCAGGGGGCGAACACTGAAGCTTTCTTT.

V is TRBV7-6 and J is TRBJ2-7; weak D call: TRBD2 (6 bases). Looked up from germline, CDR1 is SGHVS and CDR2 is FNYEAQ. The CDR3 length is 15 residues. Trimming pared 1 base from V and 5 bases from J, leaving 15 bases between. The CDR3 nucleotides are TGTGCCAGCAGCTTAGAAGGGCTAGCGAAGAACGAGCAGTACTTC. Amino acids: CASSLEGLAKNEQYF.

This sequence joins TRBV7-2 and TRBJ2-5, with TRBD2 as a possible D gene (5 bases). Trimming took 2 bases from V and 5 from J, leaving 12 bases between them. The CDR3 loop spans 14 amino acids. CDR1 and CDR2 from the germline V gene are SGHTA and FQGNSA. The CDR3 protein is CASSLSSGKETQYF. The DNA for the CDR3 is TGTGCCAGCAGCTTAAGTTCGGGGAAGGAGACCCAGTACTTC.

The CDR3 reads CAEGTDNYGYTF. The CDR3, as DNA: TGTGCCGAGGGGACAGATAACTATGGCTACACCTTC. The chain joins TRBV2 to TRBJ1-2, with TRBD1 matching 7 bases. The CDR3 covers 12 residues. In germline, CDR1 is SNHLY, CDR2 FYNNEI. The trim removed 11 bases at V and 1 base at J, leaving 4 bases unmatched.

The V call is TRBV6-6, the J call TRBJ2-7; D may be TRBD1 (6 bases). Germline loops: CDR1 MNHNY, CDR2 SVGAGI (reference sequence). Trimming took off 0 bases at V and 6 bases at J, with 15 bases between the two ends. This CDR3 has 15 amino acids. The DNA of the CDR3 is TGTGCCAGCAGTTACTCGAGGGATATAGGGGGCGAGCAGTACTTC. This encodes CASSYSRDIGGEQYF.

CDR3 nucleotides: TGTGCCAGCATCCCTCTAGCAACCCACACAGATACGCAGTATTTT. Amino acids: CASIPLATHTDTQYF. V usage is TRBV6-5 and J usage is TRBJ2-3, with D perhaps TRBD2 (5 bases). V gave up 7 bases and J gave up 2 bases, with 16 bases separating them. The CDR3 extends over 15 amino acids. Germline V gene lookup returns CDR1 MNHEY and CDR2 SVGAGI.

The CDR3 is CASSVGQAREKLFF. The CDR3 DNA follows: TGTGCCAGCAGCGTGGGACAGGCAAGGGAAAAACTGTTTTTT. The chain links TRBV7-2 to TRBJ1-4; 8 bases line up with TRBD1. V lost 5 bases to trimming and J lost 8 bases; unmatched junction nucleotides: 7. Germline V lookup: CDR1 SGHTA, CDR2 FQGNSA. The CDR3 loop spans 14 amino acids.

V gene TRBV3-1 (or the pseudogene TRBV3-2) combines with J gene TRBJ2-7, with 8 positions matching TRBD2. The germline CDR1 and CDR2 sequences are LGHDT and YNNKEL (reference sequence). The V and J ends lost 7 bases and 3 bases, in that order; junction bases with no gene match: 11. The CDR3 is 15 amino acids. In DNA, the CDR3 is TGTGCCAGCACGGGAGGCGGGGGGCAACTCTACGAGCAGTACTTC. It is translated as CASTGGGGQLYEQYF.

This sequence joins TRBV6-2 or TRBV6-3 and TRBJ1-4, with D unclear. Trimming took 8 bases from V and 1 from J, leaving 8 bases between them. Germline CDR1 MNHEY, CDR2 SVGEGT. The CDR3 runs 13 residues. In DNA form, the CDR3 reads TGTGCCAGCCGCCAGCAAACTAATGAAAAACTGTTTTTT. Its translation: CASRQQTNEKLFF.

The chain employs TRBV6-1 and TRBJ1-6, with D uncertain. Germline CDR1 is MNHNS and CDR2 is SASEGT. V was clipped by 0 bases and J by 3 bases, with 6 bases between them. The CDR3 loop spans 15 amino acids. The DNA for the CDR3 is TGTGCCAGCAGTGAAGCCTCCCTCTATAATTCACCCCTCCACTTT. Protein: CASSEASLYNSPLHF.

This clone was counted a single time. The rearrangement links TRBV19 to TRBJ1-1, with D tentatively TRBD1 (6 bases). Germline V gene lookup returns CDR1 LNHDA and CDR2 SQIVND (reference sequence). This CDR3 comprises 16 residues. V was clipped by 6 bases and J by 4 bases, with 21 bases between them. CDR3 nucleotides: TGTGCCAGTAGGAGGGGAGCACAGGGTTCGTCCACTGAAGCTTTCTTT. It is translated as CASRRGAQGSSTEAFF.

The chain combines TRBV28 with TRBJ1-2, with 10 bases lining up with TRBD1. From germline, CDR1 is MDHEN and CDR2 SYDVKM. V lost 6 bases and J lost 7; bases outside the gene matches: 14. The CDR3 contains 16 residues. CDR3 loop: CASSYLDRGRSGGYTF. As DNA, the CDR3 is TGTGCCAGCAGCTACCTCGACAGGGGGCGTTCTGGTGGCTACACCTTC.

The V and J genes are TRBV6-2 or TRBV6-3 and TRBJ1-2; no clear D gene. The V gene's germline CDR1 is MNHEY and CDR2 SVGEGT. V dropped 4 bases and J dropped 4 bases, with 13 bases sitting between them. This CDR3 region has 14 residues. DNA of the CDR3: TGTGCCAGCAGTTCTCCGACACTCGGCTATGGCTACACCTTC. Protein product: CASSSPTLGYGYTF.

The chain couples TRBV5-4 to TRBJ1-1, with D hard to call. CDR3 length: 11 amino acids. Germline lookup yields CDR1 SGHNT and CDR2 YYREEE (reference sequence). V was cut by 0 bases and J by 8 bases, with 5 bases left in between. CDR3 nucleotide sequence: TGTGCCAGCAGCTTGGAAACAGAAGCTTTCTTT. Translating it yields CASSLETEAFF.

The CDR3 DNA reads as TGTGCCAGCAGTGAAGTACCTACAGGGCCCCTCTGGAGCTACACCTTC. Translated: CASSEVPTGPLWSYTF. This chain uses TRBV2 with TRBJ1-2; weak D call: TRBD1 (6 bases). This CDR3 contains 16 residues. Per the germline V gene, CDR1 is SNHLY and CDR2 is FYNNEI. Trimming took 1 base from V and 9 from J, leaving 21 bases between them.

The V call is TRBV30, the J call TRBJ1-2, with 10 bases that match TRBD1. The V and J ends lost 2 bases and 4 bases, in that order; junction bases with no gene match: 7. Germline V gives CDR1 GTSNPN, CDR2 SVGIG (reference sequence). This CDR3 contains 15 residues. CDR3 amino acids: CAWSLGTGVLYGYTF. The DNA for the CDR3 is TGTGCCTGGAGTTTGGGGACAGGGGTCCTCTATGGCTACACCTTC.

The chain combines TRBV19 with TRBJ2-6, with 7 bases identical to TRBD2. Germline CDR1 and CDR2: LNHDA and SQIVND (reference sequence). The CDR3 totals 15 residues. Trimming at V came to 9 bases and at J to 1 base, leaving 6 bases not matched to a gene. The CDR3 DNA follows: TGTGCCAGCAAGCGGGATTTATCTGGGGCCAACGTCCTGACTTTC. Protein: CASKRDLSGANVLTF.

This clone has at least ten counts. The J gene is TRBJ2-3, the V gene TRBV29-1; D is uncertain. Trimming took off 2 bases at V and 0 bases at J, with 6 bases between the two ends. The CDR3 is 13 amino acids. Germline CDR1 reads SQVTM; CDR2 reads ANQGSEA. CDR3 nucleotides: TGCAGCGTTGAAACGGTGAGCACAGATACGCAGTATTTT. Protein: CSVETVSTDTQYF.

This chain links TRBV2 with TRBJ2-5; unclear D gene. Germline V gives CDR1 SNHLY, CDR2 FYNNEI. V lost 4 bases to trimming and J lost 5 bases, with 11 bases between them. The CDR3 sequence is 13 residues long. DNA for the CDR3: TGTGCCAGCAGTGCCGACTCGCTGGAGACCCAGTACTTC. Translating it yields CASSADSLETQYF. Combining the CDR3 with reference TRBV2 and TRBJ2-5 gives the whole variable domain EPEVTQTPSHQVTQMGQEVILRCVPISNHLYFYWYRQILGQKVEFLVSFYNNEISEKSEIFDDQFSVERPDGSNFTLKIRSTKLEDSAMYFCASSADSLETQYFGPGTRLLVL.

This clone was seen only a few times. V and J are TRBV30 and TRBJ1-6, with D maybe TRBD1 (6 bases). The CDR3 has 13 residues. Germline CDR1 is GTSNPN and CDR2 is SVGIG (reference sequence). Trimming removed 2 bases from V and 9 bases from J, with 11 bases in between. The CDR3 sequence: CAWSQGIGSPLHF. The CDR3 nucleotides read TGTGCCTGGAGTCAGGGGATAGGTTCACCCCTCCACTTT.

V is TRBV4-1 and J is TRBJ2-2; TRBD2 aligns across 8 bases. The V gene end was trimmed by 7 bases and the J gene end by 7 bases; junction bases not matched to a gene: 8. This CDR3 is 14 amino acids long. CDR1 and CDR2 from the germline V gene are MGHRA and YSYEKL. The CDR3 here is CASMGLGRSGELFF. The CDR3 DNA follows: TGCGCCAGCATGGGACTAGGTCGAAGCGGGGAGCTGTTTTTT.

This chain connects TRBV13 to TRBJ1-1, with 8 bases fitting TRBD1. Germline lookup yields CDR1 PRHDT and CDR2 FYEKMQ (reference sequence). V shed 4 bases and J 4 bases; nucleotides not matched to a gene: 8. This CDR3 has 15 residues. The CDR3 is CASSSLAGGGTEAFF. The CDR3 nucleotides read TGTGCCAGCAGCTCCCTGGCAGGGGGCGGCACTGAAGCTTTCTTT.

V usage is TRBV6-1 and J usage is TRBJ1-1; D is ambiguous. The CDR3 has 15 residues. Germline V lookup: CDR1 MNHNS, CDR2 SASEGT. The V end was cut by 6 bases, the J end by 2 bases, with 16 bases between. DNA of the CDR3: TGTGCCAGCAGGGGGAGGGCAGAAAGAAACACTGAAGCTTTCTTT. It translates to CASRGRAERNTEAFF.